What follows are 19 T cell receptor beta chains derived from one specimen sequenced in a study of blood T cell repertoires in COVID-19. The protocol was immunoSEQ multiplex PCR, while the TCRdb copy is restricted to in-frame clones and leaves out a portion. The sample gives roughly 300,000 clones, approximately 85% of which show up once; 7.2% is in the top ten. The sample was peripheral blood. Receptors originate from a human donor in a cohort sampled during active COVID-19.

As DNA, the CDR3 is TGTGCCACCAAAAGGGCCCGGGAAACCGGGGAGCTGTTTTTT. Protein product: CATKRARETGELFF. This sequence joins TRBV19 and TRBJ2-2; tentative D call: TRBD2 (5 bases). The length of the CDR3 is 14 residues. V was pared by 10 bases and J by 5 bases, with 17 bases between. Germline V CDR1 and CDR2: LNHDA, SQIVND (reference sequence).

The chain carries TRBV11-3 and TRBJ2-3, with D possibly being TRBD2 (5 bases). The CDR3 is 13 residues long. In germline, CDR1 is SGHNT, CDR2 YENEEA. The V gene lost 0 bases and the J gene lost 11 bases, with 12 bases spanning the gap. CDR3 sequence reads: CASSLDNGGRQYF. The CDR3 bases are TGTGCCAGCAGCTTAGATAACGGTGGGAGGCAGTATTTT.

The chain links TRBV10-3 to TRBJ2-2, with 7 bases that match TRBD2. V was pared by 10 bases and J by 5 bases, with 13 bases of the junction left unmatched. Germline V gives CDR1 ENHRY, CDR2 SYGVKD. The CDR3 contains 15 residues. Written as DNA, the CDR3 is TGTGCCACTCGCGGTGGGGGGGACCTTACCGGGGAGCTGTTTTTT. It translates to CATRGGGDLTGELFF.

In this sample, this clone turned up once. J is TRBJ1-2 and V is TRBV2; maybe TRBD1 (6 bases). The CDR3 totals 18 residues. V was clipped by 2 bases and J by 2 bases, with 21 bases between them. CDR1 is SNHLY, CDR2 FYNNEI, per germline. Here the CDR3 DNA reads TGTGCCAGCAGTGAATGGGGCCAGGGGAAAAGTCACAACTATGGCTACACCTTC. Protein sequence: CASSEWGQGKSHNYGYTF.

The chain combines TRBV4-2 with TRBJ1-2, with 8 bases that match TRBD1. The CDR3 is 15 amino acids. CDR1 and CDR2 from the germline V gene are LGHNA and YNFKEQ. The ends lost 1 base at V and 2 bases at J; junction bases unmatched: 3. The CDR3 protein is CASSQGTGGNYGYTF. The CDR3 DNA sequence: TGTGCCAGCAGCCAAGGCACAGGGGGGAACTATGGCTACACCTTC.

This clone has just a few counts. The rearrangement uses TRBV21-1 and TRBJ1-1; the D call of TRBD1 is as the table states it, not checked on the DNA. TRBV21-1 is an annotated pseudogene. The CDR3 covers 20 residues. CDR3 nucleotide sequence: TGTGCCAGCAGCAAAAGGTCCCCCGGCTCGGACACCAAGCGAAGGACTGAAGCTTTCTTT. Translation: CASSKRSPGSDTKRRTEAFF.

The J gene is TRBJ2-7, the V gene TRBV27; TRBD2 matches at 11 bases. V was clipped by 4 bases and J by 5 bases; unmatched bases: 4. Germline assignment: CDR1 MNHEY and CDR2 SMNVEV (reference sequence). The CDR3 totals 14 residues. CDR3 bases: TGTGCCAGCAGTTCATTAGCGGGGGGGAACGAGCAGTACTTC. Its protein is CASSSLAGGNEQYF.

Points on this clone: The sample holds other DNA sequences that translate to the same CDR3. V gene TRBV6-2 or TRBV6-3 combines with J gene TRBJ1-2, with 7 bases identical to TRBD1. This CDR3 is 12 amino acids long. Germline CDR1 is MNHEY and CDR2 is SVGEGT. V was clipped by 5 bases and J by 4 bases; unmatched bases: 1. The CDR3 loop reads CASSRQGYGYTF. Written as DNA, the CDR3 is TGTGCCAGCAGTCGACAGGGCTATGGCTACACCTTC.

CDR3 in DNA: TGTGCCAGTAGCCCAGGACAGGGGATTCCATATAGCAATCAGCCCCAGCATTTT. Protein product: CASSPGQGIPYSNQPQHF. V usage is TRBV19 and J usage is TRBJ1-5; 9 bases are shared with TRBD1. V gave up 6 bases and J gave up 0 bases; unmatched junction bases: 12. The CDR3 runs to 18 residues. Germline values: CDR1 LNHDA, CDR2 SQIVND (reference sequence).

The V call is TRBV5-1, the J call TRBJ2-3; TRBD1 aligns across 8 bases. J was trimmed by 3 bases and V by 5 bases; bases with no gene match: 14. CDR3 length: 17 amino acids. Germline CDR1 SGHRS, CDR2 YFSETQ. DNA for the CDR3: TGCGCCAGCAGATCGGATGGACAGGGTATTAGGACAGATACGCAGTATTTT. It codes for CASRSDGQGIRTDTQYF.

V and J are TRBV6-5 and TRBJ1-1, with a tentative D call TRBD1 (5 bases). V lost 0 bases and J 6 bases, leaving 11 bases between the germline ends. The CDR3 covers 14 residues. Looked up from germline, CDR1 is MNHEY and CDR2 is SVGAGI. CDR3 sequence reads: CASSYSEGGAEAFF. The CDR3 DNA follows: TGTGCCAGCAGTTACTCGGAGGGAGGGGCTGAAGCTTTCTTT.

This chain joins TRBV6-5 and TRBJ1-6; tentatively, D is TRBD1 (6 bases). The CDR3 is made up of 13 amino acids. The V end was cut by 8 bases, the J end by 7 bases, with 12 bases between. Germline CDR1 and CDR2: MNHEY and SVGAGI. In nucleotides, the CDR3 is TGTGCCAGCCACAGGGAATTGAATTCACCCCTCCACTTT. It translates to CASHRELNSPLHF.

This clone was seen just once. The rearrangement uses TRBV7-9 and TRBJ1-2; 7 bases map to TRBD1. This CDR3 contains 12 residues. The V gene end was trimmed by 5 bases and the J gene end by 8 bases; junction bases not matched to a gene: 5. CDR1 SEHNR and CDR2 FQNEAQ come from the germline V gene (reference sequence). CDR3 region: CASSPDRRGYTF. The CDR3, as DNA: TGTGCCAGCAGCCCGGACAGGAGGGGCTACACCTTC.

The genes are TRBV10-3 and TRBJ1-6; D is unresolved. This CDR3 has 14 amino acids. V lost 3 bases to trimming and J lost 7 bases, with 10 bases between them. The V gene's germline CDR1 is ENHRY and CDR2 SYGVKD. DNA of the CDR3: TGTGCCATCAGTGAATTGTCCGAGAATTCACCCCTCCACTTT. Protein: CAISELSENSPLHF.

The chain is built from TRBV6-5 and TRBJ2-7; 9 bases align to TRBD1. Germline-derived CDR1 and CDR2 are MNHEY and SVGAGI. The J segment lost 4 bases and the V segment lost 7 bases, leaving 11 bases of the junction unmatched. CDR3 length equals 15 residues. The CDR3 loop reads CASTRPPGQGYEQYF. The CDR3 nucleotides are TGTGCCAGCACCCGACCGCCGGGACAGGGATACGAGCAGTACTTC.

This clone occurred once. DNA for the CDR3: TGTGCCAGCAGTCCATCTACAGGGGAGAGCAATCAGCCCCAGCATTTT. Residues: CASSPSTGESNQPQHF. The chain carries TRBV27 and TRBJ1-5, with 7 positions matching TRBD1. V shed 5 bases, J shed 1 base, and the junction held 8 bases outside the gene matches. From germline, CDR1 is MNHEY and CDR2 SMNVEV (reference sequence). The CDR3 is 16 residues long.

This clone appeared once. The chain couples TRBV4-2 to TRBJ2-1; TRBD2 is a possible D gene (7 bases). The germline V gene has CDR1 LGHNA and CDR2 YNFKEQ. The CDR3 contains 13 residues. Trimming removed 1 base from V and 10 bases from J, with 11 bases in between. CDR3 in amino acids: CASSQGTGGEQFF. The CDR3 DNA reads as TGTGCCAGCAGCCAAGGGACGGGGGGCGAGCAGTTCTTC.

The chain carries TRBV2 and TRBJ2-5; D not resolved. Germline V CDR1 and CDR2: SNHLY, FYNNEI. The ends were cut back, 7 bases at V and 4 bases at J, with 7 bases in the middle. The CDR3 covers 11 residues. CDR3 loop: CASTLGETQYF. DNA for the CDR3: TGTGCCAGCACCCTAGGAGAGACCCAGTACTTC.

This chain uses TRBV4-1 with TRBJ1-4; 8 nucleotides agree with TRBD1. The CDR3 has 16 residues. Germline assignment: CDR1 MGHRA and CDR2 YSYEKL. With 6 bases clipped from V and 4 bases from J, the junction kept 10 bases outside the gene matches. CDR3 coding DNA: TGCGCCAGCAGGCAGGGGGCTGGGGTTGGTAATGAAAAACTGTTTTTT. Amino acid sequence: CASRQGAGVGNEKLFF.